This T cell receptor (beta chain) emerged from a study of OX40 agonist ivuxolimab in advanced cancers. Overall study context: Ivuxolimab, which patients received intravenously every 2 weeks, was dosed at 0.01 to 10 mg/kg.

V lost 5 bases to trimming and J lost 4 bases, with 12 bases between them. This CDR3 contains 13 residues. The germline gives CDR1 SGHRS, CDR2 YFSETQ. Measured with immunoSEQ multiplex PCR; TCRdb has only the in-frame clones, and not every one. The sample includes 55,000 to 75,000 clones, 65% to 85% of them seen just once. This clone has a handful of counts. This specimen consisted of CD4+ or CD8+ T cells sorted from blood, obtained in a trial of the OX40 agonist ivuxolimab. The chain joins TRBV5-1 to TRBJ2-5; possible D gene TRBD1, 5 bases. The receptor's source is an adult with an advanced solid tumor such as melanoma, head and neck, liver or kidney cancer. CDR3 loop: CASREGDGETQYF. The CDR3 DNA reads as TGCGCCAGCAGGGAAGGGGATGGAGAGACCCAGTACTTC.